This record concerns one T cell receptor (beta chain) sequence. These data are taken from a study of PD-1 blockade in classical Hodgkin lymphoma. Regarding time point: cycle 4 day 1 (C4D1), after 6 weeks of nivolumab. Every one of the patients relapsed after autologous stem cell transplantation (brentuximab vedotin exposure was variable). Profiling relied on immunoSEQ multiplex PCR, and the TCRdb table lists in-frame clones only, not all of them. The sample has 75,000 to 100,000 clones; 85% to 95% are singletons. Germline lookup yields CDR1 SQVTM and CDR2 ANQGSEA. The V end lost 4 bases, the J end lost 2 bases, and 12 bases lay between the germline ends. The CDR3 extends over 14 amino acids.

The chain recombines TRBV29-1 with TRBJ2-1, with TRBD2 as a possible D gene (5 bases). The sequencing here drew on peripheral blood mononuclear cells (PBMCs), taken before the fourth cycle of nivolumab. The receptor's source is a human donor with classical Hodgkin lymphoma. The CDR3 DNA follows: TGCAGCGTTGTGAAGGCTAGCCCCTACAATGAGCAGTTCTTC. It yields the protein CSVVKASPYNEQFF.